The present T cell receptor (beta chain) was sequenced within a study of CD8+ T cells in alopecia areata. Isolated RNA was reverse transcribed into cDNA used as the sequencing template. Sequencing was performed with immunoSEQ multiplex PCR; in TCRdb, only in-frame clones are kept and a portion is missing. Of about 140,000 clones in the sample, less than 65% are singletons; the top ten hold 36%. Broader study findings: Scalp lesions, especially in alopecia totalis/universalis, had higher clonality than normal scalp.

The germline V gene encodes CDR1 GTSNPN and CDR2 SVGIG (reference sequence). This CDR3 is 11 amino acids long. Trimming pared 0 bases from V and 8 bases from J, leaving 7 bases between. Points on this clone: Its antigen remains unknown.

Input material: CD8+ T cells sorted from blood. This clonotype was obtained from a human donor in good health. The genes are TRBV30 and TRBJ1-2, with D maybe TRBD1 (5 bases). The CDR3 region is CAWSVRDGYTF. In nucleotides, the CDR3 is TGTGCCTGGAGTGTACGGGACGGCTACACCTTC.